Here is one T cell receptor beta chain with its context. The CDR3 is made up of 12 amino acids. Germline assignment: CDR1 LNHDA and CDR2 SQIVND (reference sequence). The V gene lost 2 bases and the J gene lost 4 bases, with 4 bases spanning the gap. This sample is drawn from a study of cytomegalovirus exposure and HLA in healthy donors. In the PCR, 60 Vbeta and 13 Jbeta primers were used. This table comes from immunoSEQ multiplex PCR, and its TCRdb copy is limited to in-frame clones, with some not included. Of 150,000 to 200,000 clones detected, around 80% appear once; the ten largest clones hold roughly 6.5%.

V is TRBV19 and J is TRBJ2-3, with D unresolved. The TCR originated in a man aged 50-60 years in good health and CMV-seropositive. Sequencing was done on a sample of PBMCs. The CDR3 region has the DNA TGTGCCAGTAGTATATCCTCAGATACGCAGTATTTT. This translates into CASSISSDTQYF.